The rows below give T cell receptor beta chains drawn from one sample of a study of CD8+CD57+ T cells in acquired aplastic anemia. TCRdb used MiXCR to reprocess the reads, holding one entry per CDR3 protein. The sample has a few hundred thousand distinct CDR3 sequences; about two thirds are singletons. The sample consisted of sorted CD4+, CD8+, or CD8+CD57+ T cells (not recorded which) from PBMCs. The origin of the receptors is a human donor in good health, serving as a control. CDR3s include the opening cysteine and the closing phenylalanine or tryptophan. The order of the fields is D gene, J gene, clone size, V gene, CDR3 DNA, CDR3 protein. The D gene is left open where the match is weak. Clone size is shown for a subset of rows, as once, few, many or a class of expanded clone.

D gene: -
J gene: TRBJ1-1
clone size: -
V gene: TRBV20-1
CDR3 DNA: TGCAGCACGGACCTTAACTATGGCTACACTGAAGCTTTCTTT
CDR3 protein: CSTDLNYGYTEAFF

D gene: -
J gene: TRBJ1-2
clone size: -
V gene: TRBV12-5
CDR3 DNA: TGTGCTAGTGGTTTTCGAGACGGGACCTATGGCTACACCTTC
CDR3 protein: CASGFRDGTYGYTF

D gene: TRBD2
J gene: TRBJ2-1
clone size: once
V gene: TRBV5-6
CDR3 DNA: TGTGCCAGCAGCTTAGTTTCCCGCAATGCAGCGGGGGGAGACGGGAATGAGCAGTTCTTC
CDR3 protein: CASSLVSRNAAGGDGNEQFF

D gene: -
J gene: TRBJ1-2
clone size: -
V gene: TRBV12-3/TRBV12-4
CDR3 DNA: TGTGCCAGCACCAGTTTAGTCACTGGCTACACCTTC
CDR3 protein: CASTSLVTGYTF

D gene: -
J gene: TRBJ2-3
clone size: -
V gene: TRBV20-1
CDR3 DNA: TGCAGTGCTAGAGACAGACGGTCAGGTACAGATACGCAGTATTTT
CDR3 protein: CSARDRRSGTDTQYF

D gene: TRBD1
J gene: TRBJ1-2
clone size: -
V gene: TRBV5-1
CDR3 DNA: TGCGCCAGCAGGGGGACAGGGGACAATGGCTACACCTTC
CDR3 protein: CASRGTGDNGYTF

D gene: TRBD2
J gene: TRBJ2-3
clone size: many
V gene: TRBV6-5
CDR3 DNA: TGTGCCAGCGGGCCGGGACTAGCGAAAGATACGCAGTATTTT
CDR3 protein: CASGPGLAKDTQYF

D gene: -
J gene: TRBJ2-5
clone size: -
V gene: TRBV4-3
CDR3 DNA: TGCGCCAGCAGCCAAGCTTCGGGGGAAAGCGAGACCCAGTACTTC
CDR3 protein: CASSQASGESETQYF

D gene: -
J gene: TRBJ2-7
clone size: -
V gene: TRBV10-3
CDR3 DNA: TGTGCCATCAGTAGTGGGGGTCTGGCCTACTACGAGCAGTACTTC
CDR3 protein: CAISSGGLAYYEQYF

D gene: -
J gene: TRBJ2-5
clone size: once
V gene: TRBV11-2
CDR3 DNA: TGTGCCAGCAGACTAACGGAGAACAAGGGGACCCAGTACTTC
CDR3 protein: CASRLTENKGTQYF

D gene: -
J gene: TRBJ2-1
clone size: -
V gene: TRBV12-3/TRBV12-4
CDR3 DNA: TGTGCCAGCAGTTTAGTTGGTGTTTACCCCTTCTTC
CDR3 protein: CASSLVGVYPFF

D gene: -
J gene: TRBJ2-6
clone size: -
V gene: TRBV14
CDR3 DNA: TGTGCCAGCAGCCAGGACAGCGAACATGGCCAGACCTTC
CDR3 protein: CASSQDSEHGQTF

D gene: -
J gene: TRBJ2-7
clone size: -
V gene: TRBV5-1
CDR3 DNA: TGCGCCAGCAGCCCAAGACAGGGGAGGGGCGAGCAGTACTTC
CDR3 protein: CASSPRQGRGEQYF

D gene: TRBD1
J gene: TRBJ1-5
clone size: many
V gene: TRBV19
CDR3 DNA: TGTGCCAGTAGTTTCAAGGGACAGGGGTTCGGCCAGCCCCAGCATTTT
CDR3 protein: CASSFKGQGFGQPQHF

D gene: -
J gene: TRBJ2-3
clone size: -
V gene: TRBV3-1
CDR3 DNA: TGTGCCAGCAGCTCTCCCACGGGGGGCCGGGGGTATATAGATACGCAGTATTTT
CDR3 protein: CASSSPTGGRGYIDTQYF

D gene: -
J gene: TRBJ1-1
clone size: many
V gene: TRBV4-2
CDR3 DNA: TGTGCCAGCAGCCAAGATCTGTTTTGGACTGAAGCTTTCTTT
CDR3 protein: CASSQDLFWTEAFF

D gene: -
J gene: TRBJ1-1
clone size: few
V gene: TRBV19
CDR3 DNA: TGTGCCAGTATGTCCAGGGCAGGTGAAGCTTTCTTT
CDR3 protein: CASMSRAGEAFF

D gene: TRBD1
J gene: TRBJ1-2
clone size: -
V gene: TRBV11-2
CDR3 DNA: TGTGCCAGCAGCTCCGCCCAAGACCGGGACAGCTATGGCTACACCTTC
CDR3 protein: CASSSAQDRDSYGYTF

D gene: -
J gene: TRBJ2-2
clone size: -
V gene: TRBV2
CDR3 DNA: TGTGCCAGCAGCCGGCACTCTGGCATCACCGGGGCGCTGTTTTTT
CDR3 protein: CASSRHSGITGALFF

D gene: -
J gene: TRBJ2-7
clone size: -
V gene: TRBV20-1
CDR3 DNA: TGCAGTGCTAGGTCTTACTACGAGCAGTACTTC
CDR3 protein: CSARSYYEQYF

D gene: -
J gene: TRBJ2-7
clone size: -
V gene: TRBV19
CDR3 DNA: TGTGCCAGTAGTATTACCACCGGGGCACTTAGCACTCAGCCCCAGCACTTC
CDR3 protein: CASSITTGALSTQPQHF

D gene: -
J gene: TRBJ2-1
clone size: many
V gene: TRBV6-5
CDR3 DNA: TGTGCCAGCAGTTACGCGATGACCCCGGGGCTCCGCAATGAGCAGTTCTTC
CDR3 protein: CASSYAMTPGLRNEQFF

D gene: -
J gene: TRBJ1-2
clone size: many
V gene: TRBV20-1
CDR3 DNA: TGCAGTGCTAGTGGAACGGAGTATGGCTACACCTTC
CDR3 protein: CSASGTEYGYTF

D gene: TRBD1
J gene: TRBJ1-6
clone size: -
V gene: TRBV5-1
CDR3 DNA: TGCGCCAGCAGCTCCGAGGCCGGGACAGGCCTCCACTTT
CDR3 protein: CASSSEAGTGLHF

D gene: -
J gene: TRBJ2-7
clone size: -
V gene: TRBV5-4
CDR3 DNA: TGTGCCAGCAGCTTGAAACAGGTAGTCTACGAGCAGTACTTC
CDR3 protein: CASSLKQVVYEQYF

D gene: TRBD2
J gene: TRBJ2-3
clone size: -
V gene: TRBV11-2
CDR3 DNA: TGTGCCAGCAGCCAAGATCTGAGCGGGGGGGCGGGGGATACGCAGTATTTT
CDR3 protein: CASSQDLSGGAGDTQYF

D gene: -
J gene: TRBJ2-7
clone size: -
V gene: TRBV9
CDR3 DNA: TGTGCCAGCAGCGGGACAGAGATCTCTGGAAACAACAAGTACTTC
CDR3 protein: CASSGTEISGNNKYF

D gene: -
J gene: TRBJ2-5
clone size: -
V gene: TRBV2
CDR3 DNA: TGCGCCAGCAGCCGACAAGGGCACCAACAAGAGACCCAGTACTTC
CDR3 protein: CASSRQGHQQETQYF

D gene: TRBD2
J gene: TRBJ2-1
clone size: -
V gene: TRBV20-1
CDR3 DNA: TGCAGTGCAAGTGAAGAGGCTAGCGGGGACAATGAGCAGTTCTTC
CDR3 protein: CSASEEASGDNEQFF

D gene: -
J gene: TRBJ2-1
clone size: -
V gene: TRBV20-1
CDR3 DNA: TGCAGTGCCCAATCGGGCCTCTACAATGAGCAGTTCTTC
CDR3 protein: CSAQSGLYNEQFF

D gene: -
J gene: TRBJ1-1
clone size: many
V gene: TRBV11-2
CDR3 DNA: TGTGCCAGCAGCCAAAGACCTGGAGCTTTCTTT
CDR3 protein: CASSQRPGAFF

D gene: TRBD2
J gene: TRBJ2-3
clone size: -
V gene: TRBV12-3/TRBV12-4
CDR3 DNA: TGTGCCTGCAGTTTGCGGGGACTAGCGGAAACTAGCACAGATACGCAGTATTTT
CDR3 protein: CACSLRGLAETSTDTQYF

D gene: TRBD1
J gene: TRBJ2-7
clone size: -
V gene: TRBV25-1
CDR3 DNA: TGTGCCAGCAGCCGGACAGGACCATTTGACGAGCAGTACTTC
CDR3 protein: CASSRTGPFDEQYF

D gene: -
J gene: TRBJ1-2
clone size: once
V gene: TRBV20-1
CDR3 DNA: TGCAGTGCCTACGACACAACCACAGGCTACACCTTC
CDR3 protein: CSAYDTTTGYTF

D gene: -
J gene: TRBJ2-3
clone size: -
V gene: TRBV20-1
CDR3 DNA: TGCAGTGCTAGACCCCGTGGACCTCTTTACACAACAGATACGCAGTATTTT
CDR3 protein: CSARPRGPLYTTDTQYF

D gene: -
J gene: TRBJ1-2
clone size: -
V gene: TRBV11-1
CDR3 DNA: TGTGCCAGCAGCTCCGAAGCACAGATTGGTGGCTACACCTTC
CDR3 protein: CASSSEAQIGGYTF

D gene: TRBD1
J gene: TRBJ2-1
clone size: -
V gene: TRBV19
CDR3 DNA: TGTGCCAGTAGTACGGGACAGGGGAAGGGAAGGGAGTTGTTT
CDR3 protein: CASSTGQGKGRELF

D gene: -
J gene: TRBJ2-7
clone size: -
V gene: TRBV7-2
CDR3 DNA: TGTGCCAGCAGCTTAGAGGGCACCACAGATACGCAGTATTACTTC
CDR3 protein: CASSLEGTTDTQYYF

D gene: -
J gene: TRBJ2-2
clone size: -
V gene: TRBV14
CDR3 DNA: TGTGCCAGCAGCCAAGGAAGAAGCGGCGAGCTGTTTTTT
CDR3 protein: CASSQGRSGELFF

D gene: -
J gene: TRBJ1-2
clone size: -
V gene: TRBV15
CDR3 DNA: TGTGCCACCACCAACCTCAACTATGGCTACACCTTC
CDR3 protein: CATTNLNYGYTF

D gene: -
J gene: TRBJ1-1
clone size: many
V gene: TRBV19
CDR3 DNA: TGTGCCAGTAGTATCGAGAGCGGAGGAGCTTTCTTT
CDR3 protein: CASSIESGGAFF